Included here is one TCR beta chain sequence, with context. These data are taken from a study of blood T cell repertoires in COVID-19. The wider study: Samples of COVID-19 (acute and convalescent) were obtained from the United States, Italy and Spain. Nucleic acid was either cDNA or gDNA, and it came from T cells, B-cell-depleted T cells, or PBMCs.

The CDR3 runs to 19 residues. The germline CDR1 and CDR2 sequences are LNHDA and SQIVND (reference sequence). J lost 0 bases, V lost 2 bases, and 10 bases had no gene match. The data were produced by immunoSEQ multiplex PCR, yet TCRdb's version contains in-frame clones alone and is incomplete. The sample lists some 150,000 clones; under 85% were seen once. This chain joins TRBV19 and TRBJ2-1; 10 positions agree with TRBD2. The specimen sequenced was peripheral blood. The TCR comes from a human donor in a cohort sampled during active COVID-19. CDR3 residues: CASSILAGVRRLSYNEQFF. The CDR3 DNA sequence: TGTGCCAGTAGTATACTAGCGGGAGTACGGCGTCTCTCCTACAATGAGCAGTTCTTC.